The 24 T cell receptor beta chains reported below all come from one sample, sequenced in a study of blood T cell repertoires in COVID-19. Produced via immunoSEQ multiplex PCR; TCRdb's table is partial and in-frame only. The table has more than 85,000 clones, nearly 90% seen once. Sequences were obtained from peripheral blood. The receptor source for this set is a middle-aged man with active COVID-19.

The V gene is TRBV12-3 or TRBV12-4, the J gene TRBJ2-1, with a possible D match to TRBD2 (5 bases). The CDR3 has 12 amino acids. Trimming left V 5 bases short and J 12 bases short, with 14 bases between. CDR3 sequence: CASSANFEGQFF. Here the CDR3 DNA reads TGTGCCAGCAGTGCCAACTTCGAGGGGCAGTTCTTC.

The chain uses TRBV6-2 or TRBV6-3 and TRBJ2-3; TRBD2 aligns across 7 bases. Trimming cost V 6 bases and J 2 bases; bases outside gene matches: 5. Germline CDR1 reads MNHEY; CDR2 reads SVGEGT. This CDR3 is 14 amino acids long. CDR3 nucleotides: TGTGCCAGCAGGCCTAGCGGTGACACAGATACGCAGTATTTT. Encoded protein: CASRPSGDTDTQYF.

The chain couples TRBV5-1 to TRBJ2-5; 7 positions agree with TRBD1. CDR1 and CDR2 (germline): SGHRS, YFSETQ. The CDR3 runs 15 residues. The V and J ends lost 0 bases and 4 bases, in that order; junction bases with no gene match: 6. CDR3 DNA sequence: TGCGCCAGCAGCTTGGGAGGGAACAGGGGAGAGACCCAGTACTTC. Translating gives CASSLGGNRGETQYF.

The J gene is TRBJ1-2, the V gene TRBV5-4; 7 positions agree with TRBD1. The CDR3 runs 15 residues. V was pared by 4 bases and J by 2 bases, with 8 bases of the junction left unmatched. From germline, CDR1 is SGHNT and CDR2 YYREEE (reference sequence). The CDR3 nucleotides are TGTGCCAGCAGCCGGGACAGCACGCCGAACTATGGCTACACCTTC. This gives the protein CASSRDSTPNYGYTF.

The J gene is TRBJ2-1, the V gene TRBV11-1; D perhaps matches TRBD2 (7 bases). Trimming shortened V by 3 bases and J by 7 bases, and 16 bases separated the two germline ends. CDR1 and CDR2 (germline): SGHAT, FQDESV (reference sequence). The CDR3 runs 15 residues. In DNA form, the CDR3 reads TGTGCCAGCAGCTTTGGTGGGGGGGCCGTGAATGAGCAGTTCTTC. Protein sequence: CASSFGGGAVNEQFF.

The V gene is TRBV3-1 (or the pseudogene TRBV3-2), the J gene TRBJ1-1; maybe TRBD1 (6 bases). The CDR3 contains 15 residues. The V gene lost 1 base and the J gene lost 1 base, with 10 bases spanning the gap. Germline lookup yields CDR1 LGHDT and CDR2 YNNKEL (reference sequence). As DNA, the CDR3 is TGTGCCAGCAGCCAAGGTGACAGGCCGAACACTGAAGCTTTCTTT. Its translation: CASSQGDRPNTEAFF.

This chain links TRBV6-1 with TRBJ2-7, with a possible D match to TRBD2 (6 bases). CDR1 MNHNS and CDR2 SASEGT come from the germline V gene. Trimming removed 2 bases from V and 2 bases from J, with 10 bases in between. This CDR3 is 14 amino acids long. CDR3 coding DNA: TGTGCCAGCAGTGAAACGGGGGTCACCTACGAGCAGTACTTC. This sequence encodes CASSETGVTYEQYF.

The CDR3 spells CASSILAGGATDTQYF. CDR3 DNA: TGTGCCAGTAGTATATTAGCGGGGGGGGCGACAGATACGCAGTATTTT. J is TRBJ2-3 and V is TRBV19; TRBD2 agrees at 11 bases. Germline V gene lookup returns CDR1 LNHDA and CDR2 SQIVND (reference sequence). The CDR3 contains 16 residues. Trimming took 2 bases from V and 3 from J; bases not matched to a gene: 4.

The chain carries TRBV10-2 and TRBJ2-3, with TRBD2 identical over 8 bases. CDR3 length equals 14 residues. J lost 4 bases, V lost 5 bases, and 5 bases had no gene match. The germline CDR1 and CDR2 sequences are WSHSY and SAAADI. The DNA for the CDR3 is TGCGCCAGCAGTCTTGGGACTAGTGCAGATACGCAGTATTTT. Encoded protein: CASSLGTSADTQYF.

The chain employs TRBV4-1 and TRBJ2-5, with a tentative D call TRBD1 (6 bases). The CDR3 length is 12 residues. Between the trimmed V and J ends, which lost 4 bases and 8 bases, there was a span of 11 bases. Germline CDR1 reads MGHRA; CDR2 reads YSYEKL. The CDR3 DNA reads TGCGCCAGCAGCCCGCTTGGGGGCACCCAGTACTTC. Protein sequence: CASSPLGGTQYF.

The chain uses TRBV6-6 and TRBJ1-1, with D possibly being TRBD1 (6 bases). Germline CDR1 MNHNY, CDR2 SVGAGI (reference sequence). The CDR3 extends over 12 amino acids. V was cut by 8 bases and J by 2 bases, with 9 bases left in between. The CDR3 sequence is CASGGPNTEAFF. As DNA, the CDR3 is TGTGCCAGCGGGGGCCCAAACACTGAAGCTTTCTTT.

This chain joins TRBV11-2 and TRBJ2-5; D unclear. The CDR3 covers 14 residues. Trimming removed 1 base from V and 1 base from J, with 7 bases in between. CDR1 SGHAT and CDR2 FQNNGV come from the germline V gene. For the CDR3, the DNA is TGTGCCAGCAGCTTAGGGGCGTCCCAAGAGACCCAGTACTTC. Protein product: CASSLGASQETQYF.

The chain employs TRBV7-2 and TRBJ2-6; D unclear. Germline V gene lookup returns CDR1 SGHTA and CDR2 FQGNSA. V was clipped by 5 bases and J by 0 bases, with 8 bases between them. The CDR3 is made up of 15 amino acids. The CDR3 spells CASSMAHSGANVLTF. DNA of the CDR3: TGTGCCAGCAGCATGGCCCACTCTGGGGCCAACGTCCTGACTTTC.

The chain has TRBV3-1 (or the pseudogene TRBV3-2) and TRBJ2-7; TRBD2 aligns across 7 bases. V trimming: 4 bases; J trimming: 2 bases; junction bases outside the gene matches: 8. CDR1 is LGHDT, CDR2 YNNKEL, per germline (reference sequence). The length of the CDR3 is 15 residues. In nucleotides, the CDR3 is TGTGCCAGCAGCCGGCCGGGACTACCCCCCTACGAGCAGTACTTC. It translates to CASSRPGLPPYEQYF.

The V call is TRBV5-1, the J call TRBJ2-3; D gene unclear. V was pared by 3 bases and J by 2 bases, with 10 bases between. The CDR3 runs to 14 residues. The germline V gene encodes CDR1 SGHRS and CDR2 YFSETQ. The CDR3 DNA sequence: TGCGCCAGCAGCTCGCCAGGCTCCACAGATACGCAGTATTTT. Its protein product is CASSSPGSTDTQYF. Filled out from reference TRBV5-1 and TRBJ2-3, the complete variable domain reads KAGVTQTPRYLIKTRGQQVTLSCSPISGHRSVSWYQQTPGQGLQFLFEYFSETQRNKGNFPGRFSGRQFSNSRSEMNVSTLELGDSALYLCASSSPGSTDTQYFGPGTRLTVL.

The rearrangement joins TRBV11-3 to TRBJ2-2, with 14 bases that match TRBD2. The CDR3 has 18 residues. The V gene end was trimmed by 1 base and the J gene end by 6 bases; junction bases not matched to a gene: 7. The germline V gene encodes CDR1 SGHNT and CDR2 YENEEA. As DNA, the CDR3 is TGTGCCAGCAGCTTAGCCCACGGGACTAGCGGGAGTTCCGGGGAGCTGTTTTTT. Its protein is CASSLAHGTSGSSGELFF.

V and J are TRBV6-6 and TRBJ1-2; possibly TRBD1 for D (5 bases). The V end lost 0 bases, the J end lost 4 bases, and 15 bases lay between the germline ends. Germline CDR1 reads MNHNY; CDR2 reads SVGAGI (reference sequence). The CDR3 covers 16 residues. The CDR3 DNA sequence: TGTGCCAGCAGTTACTCACGGGGGAAAAAGAGCTATGGCTACACCTTC. It specifies CASSYSRGKKSYGYTF.

The V and J genes are TRBV7-8 and TRBJ1-6; no clear D. Trimming removed 6 bases from V and 2 bases from J, with 11 bases in between. This CDR3 contains 15 residues. Germline V gene data show CDR1 as SGHVS and CDR2 as FQNEAQ. The CDR3 here is CASSRDSTYNSPLHF. DNA for the CDR3: TGTGCCAGCAGTCGGGATTCCACCTATAATTCACCCCTCCACTTT.

The chain is built from TRBV6-5 and TRBJ2-7, with 7 bases lining up with TRBD1. V lost 8 bases to trimming and J lost 2 bases; unmatched junction nucleotides: 9. This CDR3 has 14 amino acids. CDR1 and CDR2 (germline): MNHEY, SVGAGI. The CDR3 spells CASGPDRLPYEQYF. DNA for the CDR3: TGTGCCAGCGGCCCGGACAGGCTACCCTACGAGCAGTACTTC.

The chain employs TRBV19 and TRBJ1-4, with no clear D. CDR3 length: 13 residues. Per germline, CDR1 LNHDA and CDR2 SQIVND (reference sequence). The germline V and J ends were trimmed by 3 bases and 8 bases, with 10 bases remaining between them. In nucleotides, the CDR3 is TGTGCCAGTAGTATCCGGGAACGAGAAAAACTGTTTTTT. Its translation is CASSIREREKLFF.

The rearrangement uses TRBV30 and TRBJ1-3; D gene unclear. V lost 6 bases to trimming and J lost 4 bases, with 10 bases between them. This CDR3 region has 12 residues. Germline V CDR1 and CDR2: GTSNPN, SVGIG (reference sequence). The CDR3 DNA is TGTGCCTGCCTGGGCGGGGGAAACACCATATATTTT. Its translation: CACLGGGNTIYF. Full variable domain (missing parts from reference TRBV30 and TRBJ1-3): SQTIHQWPATLVQPVGSPLSLECTVEGTSNPNLYWYRQAAGRGLQLLFYSVGIGQISSEVPQNLSASRPQDRQFILSSKKLLLSDSGFYLCACLGGGNTIYFGEGSWLTVV.

The rearrangement uses TRBV5-1 and TRBJ2-6; TRBD1 might be the D (5 bases). Germline V lookup: CDR1 SGHRS, CDR2 YFSETQ. Trimming took 0 bases from V and 8 from J, leaving 18 bases between them. There are 17 residues in the CDR3. The CDR3 region is CASSLGRGPSGSNVLTF. As DNA, the CDR3 is TGCGCCAGCAGCTTGGGTAGGGGTCCCTCGGGTTCCAACGTCCTGACTTTC.

CDR3 amino acids: CASSPNGVAGNEKLFF. The CDR3 coding sequence is TGTGCCAGCTCACCAAACGGGGTGGCCGGGAATGAAAAACTGTTTTTT. The chain combines TRBV18 with TRBJ1-4; D unresolved. V gave up 2 bases and J gave up 5 bases, with 15 bases separating them. CDR3 length: 16 residues. CDR1 KGHSH and CDR2 LQKENI come from the germline V gene.

The chain combines TRBV15 with TRBJ1-3, with 7 bases lining up with TRBD1. The J segment lost 10 bases and the V segment lost 0 bases, leaving 15 bases of the junction unmatched. The CDR3 has 17 residues. The germline V gene encodes CDR1 LNHNV and CDR2 YYDKDF (reference sequence). The CDR3, as DNA: TGTGCCACCAGCAGAGAATTCGAGGGGGCCGCCTCCGGGACCATATATTTT. Its protein is CATSREFEGAASGTIYF.